The subject of this entry is one TCR beta chain. This clone was detected once. Its antigen is unknown. Base quality data are lacking; no much larger clone is found one base away. Library prep was done by the immunoSEQ multiplex PCR assay. The paper's processing steps were these. A statistical classification framework was built for diagnosing cytomegalovirus status from the catalog of TCR beta chain sequences. What TCRdb holds here is the immuneACCESS table cut down to in-frame rearrangements. Part of the clones is not present; checked against another copy, under half of the missing clones reflect an unresolved V gene, and the others are unexplained. Clonal size and the V and J genes are those of that table, whereas D and trimming came from the DNA. The sample table lists some 320,000 clones, about nine tenths of them with a count of one. The ten largest clones add up to over 1% of the sample. This sample was included in a study of cytomegalovirus exposure and HLA in healthy donors (dated by TCRdb to about 2017). Turning to the overall study: According to a later analysis, the roughly 120 validation repertoires were produced on the same platform as the approximately 620 repertoires of the first cohort. The study aimed to test whether signatures of past pathogen exposure could be identified by cataloging public T cell receptors. In addition to the first cohort of 650 to 800 subjects, a separate validation cohort of approximately 130 different subjects was used. High-throughput TCR immunosequencing, statistical association of individual TCRs with disease status, and machine learning were combined to predict cytomegalovirus infection status. The paper as a whole reports these results and caveats: It was suggested by the authors that the approach could potentially be generalized to other disease states and immunological phenotypes. In vitro tests confirmed that a few of the cytomegalovirus-associated TCR beta chains recognize cytomegalovirus antigens. All 120 or so repertoires were used to score co-occurrence in the validation cohort in a later analysis, because that analysis had no HLA typing for the cohort. Of the cluster scores, around 95% were above 0 in a later analysis, which found that TCRs clustered in the first cohort also tended to co-occur in the 110 or so validation repertoires. The classifier was reported to diagnose cytomegalovirus status with high specificity and sensitivity in both the original and validation cohorts. In the study, around 150 TCR beta chains were listed as associated with cytomegalovirus. Most TCR sequences were seen in very few donors, while some public TCRs were found in many individuals.

Separate from the roughly 650-subject first cohort, the validation cohort of roughly 110 subjects was the group to which the donors belonged. Reading from cysteine to phenylalanine, the CDR3 counts 13 amino acids. Only the CDR3 part of the read is kept: 39 bases, read in frame from the first base. Cut back by 0 bases and 5 bases, the V and J ends lie 8 bases apart. The CDR1 and CDR2 encoded by the germline V gene are SGHDN and FVKESK. Source material: PBMCs. The TCR sequence derives from a woman aged 30 to 39 in good health and CMV-seropositive. The V and J segments used are TRBV14 and TRBJ2-7; 6 matching bases give a weak D call of TRBD2. This receptor carries the CDR3 CASSQDRRDEQYF. The bases read TGTGCCAGCAGCCAAGATAGGAGGGACGAGCAGTACTTC.